Shown below are 11 T cell receptor beta chains from a single sample sequenced in a study of cytomegalovirus exposure and HLA in healthy donors. The PCR used 60 Vbeta and 13 Jbeta primers. Clones were read by immunoSEQ multiplex PCR, and TCRdb kept only the in-frame ones, dropping some. The sample records 160,000 or so clones, roughly 78% being singletons. Sequencing was done on a sample of PBMCs. The receptor set was obtained from a man aged 40-50 years in good health and CMV-seronegative.

V and J are TRBV6-6 and TRBJ1-2; TRBD1 matches at 10 bases. V dropped 6 bases and J dropped 5; count of bases not matched to a gene: 12. The CDR3 runs 16 residues. Per the germline V gene, CDR1 is MNHNY and CDR2 is SVGAGI (reference sequence). DNA for the CDR3: TGTGCCAGCAGCGATTCCGGGACAGGGGTAAATTATGGCTACACCTTC. This encodes CASSDSGTGVNYGYTF.

This chain links TRBV27 with TRBJ1-3, with 7 bases lining up with TRBD1. V shed 5 bases and J 4 bases; nucleotides not matched to a gene: 8. CDR1 and CDR2 from the germline V gene are MNHEY and SMNVEV (reference sequence). This CDR3 comprises 15 residues. The CDR3 reads CASSPSTGTGNTIYF. CDR3 nucleotide sequence: TGTGCCAGCAGTCCATCGACAGGGACGGGAAACACCATATATTTT.

The chain recombines TRBV2 with TRBJ2-7, with D possibly TRBD1 on 6 matching bases. V was trimmed by 5 bases and J by 1 base, leaving 15 bases between them. Germline CDR1 reads SNHLY; CDR2 reads FYNNEI. This CDR3 has 15 amino acids. CDR3 coding DNA: TGTGCCAGCAGTCAACAGGGAGTTGATTCCTACGAGCAGTACTTC. Residues: CASSQQGVDSYEQYF.

This chain links TRBV5-1 with TRBJ2-3, with a possible D match to TRBD2 (6 bases). The CDR3 has 15 residues. Deletions cut 4 bases from V and 4 bases from J, with 16 bases between. CDR1 and CDR2 from the germline V gene are SGHRS and YFSETQ. For the CDR3, the DNA is TGCGCCAGCAGCGCGGAGGGGCTAGGACCAGATACGCAGTATTTT. Protein: CASSAEGLGPDTQYF.

The chain combines TRBV7-8 with TRBJ1-5; perhaps TRBD1 as D (6 bases). Germline CDR1 is SGHVS and CDR2 is FQNEAQ. V was cut by 6 bases and J by 4 bases, with 10 bases left in between. The CDR3 spans 13 residues. This CDR3 reads CASSRTENQPQHF. The CDR3, as DNA: TGTGCCAGCAGTAGGACAGAAAATCAGCCCCAGCATTTT.

The V gene is TRBV2, the J gene TRBJ2-7; no reliable D call. The CDR3 spans 11 residues. The V gene lost 8 bases and the J gene lost 6 bases, with 11 bases spanning the gap. Per the germline V gene, CDR1 is SNHLY and CDR2 is FYNNEI. CDR3: CASLTLGEQYF. In DNA form, the CDR3 reads TGTGCCAGCTTGACTCTGGGCGAGCAGTACTTC.

This chain uses TRBV4-3 with TRBJ2-1, with 7 bases aligning to TRBD1. The CDR3 has 19 residues. The germline V gene has CDR1 LGHNA and CDR2 YSLEER. The ends lost 4 bases at V and 12 bases at J; junction bases unmatched: 27. This chain's CDR3 is CASSRQDRDSESLPGLQFF. CDR3 bases: TGCGCCAGCAGCCGACAGGACCGGGACAGTGAGAGTCTGCCTGGCTTGCAGTTCTTC.

The chain combines TRBV7-2 with TRBJ2-3; perhaps TRBD2 as D (6 bases). Germline CDR1 reads SGHTA; CDR2 reads FQGNSA. The CDR3 totals 15 residues. The ends were cut back, 1 base at V and 0 bases at J, with 8 bases in the middle. The DNA of the CDR3 is TGTGCCAGCAGCTTAGTAGGGAGGAGCACAGATACGCAGTATTTT. It specifies CASSLVGRSTDTQYF.

This rearrangement joins TRBV5-1 to TRBJ2-2; the match to TRBD2 covers 8 bases. Germline trimming cut 0 bases from V and 7 bases from J; bases unmatched to any gene: 11. Per the germline V gene, CDR1 is SGHRS and CDR2 is YFSETQ. The CDR3 is 17 residues long. CDR3 in amino acids: CASSLVAAGAQGGELFF. The DNA for the CDR3 is TGCGCCAGCAGCTTGGTCGCAGCGGGAGCCCAGGGCGGGGAGCTGTTTTTT. Full variable domain (rest looked up from reference TRBV5-1 and TRBJ2-2): KAGVTQTPRYLIKTRGQQVTLSCSPISGHRSVSWYQQTPGQGLQFLFEYFSETQRNKGNFPGRFSGRQFSNSRSEMNVSTLELGDSALYLCASSLVAAGAQGGELFFGEGSRLTVL.

CDR3 amino acids: CASSLPGQGKYEQYF. The CDR3 DNA reads TGTGCCAGCAGTCTACCGGGACAGGGGAAATACGAGCAGTACTTC. J is TRBJ2-5 and V is TRBV28, with TRBD1 matching over 10 bases. The J call may be faulty, since TRBJ2-7 better matches the DNA end. The germline V gene has CDR1 MDHEN and CDR2 SYDVKM. CDR3 size: 15 residues.

This clone appeared a single time. The rearrangement joins TRBV12-5 to TRBJ1-2; possibly TRBD1 for D (5 bases). Per the germline V gene, CDR1 is LGHNT and CDR2 is FRNRAP. Trimming left V 6 bases short and J 5 bases short, with 22 bases between. CDR3 size: 16 residues. The CDR3 loop is CASGPSGYPSRYGYTF. CDR3 sequence (DNA): TGTGCTAGTGGCCCCTCAGGGTATCCGTCTCGGTATGGCTACACCTTC. Full variable domain (missing parts from reference TRBV12-5 and TRBJ1-2): DARVTQTPRHKVTEMGQEVTMRCQPILGHNTVFWYRQTMMQGLELLAYFRNRAPLDDSGMPKDRFSAEMPDATLATLKIQPSEPRDSAVYFCASGPSGYPSRYGYTFGSGTRLTVV.